In its sample, the clone carrying this T cell receptor (beta chain) was seen a few times. The data belong to a study of blood T cell repertoires in COVID-19. Background on the study: The cDNA or gDNA used as material had been derived from T cells, B-cell-depleted T cells, or PBMCs.

Some clones are missing from TCRdb's copy, which holds only in-frame ones; the method was immunoSEQ multiplex PCR. In the table there are over 150,000 clones, about 88% of which are singletons. The CDR3 extends over 15 amino acids. Trimming cost V 7 bases and J 2 bases; bases outside gene matches: 6. Germline CDR1 reads MGHDK; CDR2 reads SYGVNS. The TCR originated in a man aged 50 to 59 who had recovered from COVID-19. Sequencing was carried out using peripheral blood. This chain connects TRBV25-1 to TRBJ2-1, with 9 bases lining up with TRBD1. The CDR3 DNA is TGTGCCAGCATCCCTGGACAGGGGCCCTACAATGAGCAGTTCTTC. Protein: CASIPGQGPYNEQFF.